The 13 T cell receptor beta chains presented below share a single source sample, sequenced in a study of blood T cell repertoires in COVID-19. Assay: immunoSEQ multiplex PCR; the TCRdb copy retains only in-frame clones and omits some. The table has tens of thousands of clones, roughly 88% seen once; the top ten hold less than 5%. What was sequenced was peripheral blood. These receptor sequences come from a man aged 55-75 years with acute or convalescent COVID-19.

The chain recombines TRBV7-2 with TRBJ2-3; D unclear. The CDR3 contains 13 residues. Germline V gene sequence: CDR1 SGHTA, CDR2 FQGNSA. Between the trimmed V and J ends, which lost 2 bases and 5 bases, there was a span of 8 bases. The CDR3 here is CASSLRRGDTQYF. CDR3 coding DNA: TGTGCCAGCAGCTTAAGGCGCGGAGATACGCAGTATTTT.

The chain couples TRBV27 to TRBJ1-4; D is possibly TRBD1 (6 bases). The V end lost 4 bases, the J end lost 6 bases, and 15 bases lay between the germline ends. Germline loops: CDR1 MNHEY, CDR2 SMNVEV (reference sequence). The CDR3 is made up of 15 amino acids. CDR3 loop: CASSYSRGGDEKLFF. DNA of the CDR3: TGTGCCAGCAGTTACTCGAGGGGGGGGGATGAAAAACTGTTTTTT.

Here the CDR3 reads CASSSWGQGFVEKLFF. The CDR3 DNA follows: TGTGCCAGCAGCTCGTGGGGACAGGGGTTTGTTGAAAAACTGTTTTTT. This chain uses TRBV7-9 with TRBJ1-4, with TRBD1 identical over 10 bases. The trim removed 4 bases at V and 7 bases at J, leaving 9 bases unmatched. The CDR3 sequence is 16 residues long. CDR1 is SEHNR and CDR2 is FQNEAQ in the germline V gene (reference sequence).

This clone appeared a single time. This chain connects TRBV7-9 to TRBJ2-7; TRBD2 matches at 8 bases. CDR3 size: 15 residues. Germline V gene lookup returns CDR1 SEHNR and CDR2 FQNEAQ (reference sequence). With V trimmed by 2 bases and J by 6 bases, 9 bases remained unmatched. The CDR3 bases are TGTGCCAGCAGCTTAAGAGCGACTAGCGAGGTCGAGCAGTACTTC. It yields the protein CASSLRATSEVEQYF.

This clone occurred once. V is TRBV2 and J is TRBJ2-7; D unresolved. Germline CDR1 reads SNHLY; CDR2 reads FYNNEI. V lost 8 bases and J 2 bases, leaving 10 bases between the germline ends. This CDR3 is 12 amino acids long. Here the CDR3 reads CASSAGPYEQYF. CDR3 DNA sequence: TGTGCCAGCTCAGCAGGTCCCTACGAGCAGTACTTC. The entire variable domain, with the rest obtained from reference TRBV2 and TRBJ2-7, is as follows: EPEVTQTPSHQVTQMGQEVILRCVPISNHLYFYWYRQILGQKVEFLVSFYNNEISEKSEIFDDQFSVERPDGSNFTLKIRSTKLEDSAMYFCASSAGPYEQYFGPGTRLTVT.

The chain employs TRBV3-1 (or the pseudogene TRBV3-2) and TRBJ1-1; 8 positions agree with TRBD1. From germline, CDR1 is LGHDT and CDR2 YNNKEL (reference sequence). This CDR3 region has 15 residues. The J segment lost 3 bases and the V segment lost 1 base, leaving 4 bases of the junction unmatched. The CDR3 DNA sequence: TGTGCCAGCAGCCAAGGGAACAGGGGGGACACTGAAGCTTTCTTT. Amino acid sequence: CASSQGNRGDTEAFF.

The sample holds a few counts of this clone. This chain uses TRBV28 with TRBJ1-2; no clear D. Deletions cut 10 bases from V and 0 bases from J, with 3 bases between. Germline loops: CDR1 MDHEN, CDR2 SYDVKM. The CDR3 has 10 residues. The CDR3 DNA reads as TGTGCCACAGCTAACTATGGCTACACCTTC. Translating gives CATANYGYTF.

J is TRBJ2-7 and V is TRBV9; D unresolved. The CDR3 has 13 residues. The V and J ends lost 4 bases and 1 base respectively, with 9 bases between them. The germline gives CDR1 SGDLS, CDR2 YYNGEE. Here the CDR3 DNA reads TGTGCCAGCAGCCCCCTCGGGTCCTACGAGCAGTACTTC. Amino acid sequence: CASSPLGSYEQYF.

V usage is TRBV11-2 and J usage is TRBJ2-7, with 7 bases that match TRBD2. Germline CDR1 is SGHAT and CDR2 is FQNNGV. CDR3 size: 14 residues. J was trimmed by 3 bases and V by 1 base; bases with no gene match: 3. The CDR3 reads CASSLVAGRYEQYF. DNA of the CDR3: TGTGCCAGCAGCTTAGTAGCGGGCCGCTACGAGCAGTACTTC.

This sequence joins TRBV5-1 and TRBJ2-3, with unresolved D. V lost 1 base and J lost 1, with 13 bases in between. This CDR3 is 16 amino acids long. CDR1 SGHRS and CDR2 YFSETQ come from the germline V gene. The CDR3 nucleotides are TGCGCCAGCAGCTTGTTAGATCCCACGGGCACAGATACGCAGTATTTT. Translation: CASSLLDPTGTDTQYF.

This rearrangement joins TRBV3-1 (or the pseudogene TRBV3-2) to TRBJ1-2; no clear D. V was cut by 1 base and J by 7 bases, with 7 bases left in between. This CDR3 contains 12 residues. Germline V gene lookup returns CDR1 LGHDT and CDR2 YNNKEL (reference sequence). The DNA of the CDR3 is TGTGCCAGCAGCCAAGGAAACGGTGGCTACACCTTC. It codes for CASSQGNGGYTF.

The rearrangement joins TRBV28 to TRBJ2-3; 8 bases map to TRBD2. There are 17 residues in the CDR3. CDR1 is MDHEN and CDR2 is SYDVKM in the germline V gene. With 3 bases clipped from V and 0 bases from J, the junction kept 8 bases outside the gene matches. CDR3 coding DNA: TGTGCCAGCAGTTTCGTAATAGCGGGGTTAAGCACAGATACGCAGTATTTT. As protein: CASSFVIAGLSTDTQYF.

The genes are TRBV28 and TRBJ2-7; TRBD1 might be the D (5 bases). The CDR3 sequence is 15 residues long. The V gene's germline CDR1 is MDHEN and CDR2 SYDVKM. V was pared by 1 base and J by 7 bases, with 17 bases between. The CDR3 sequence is CASSLSDSAVLEQYF. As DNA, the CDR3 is TGTGCCAGCAGTTTATCAGACAGCGCAGTCCTTGAGCAGTACTTC.